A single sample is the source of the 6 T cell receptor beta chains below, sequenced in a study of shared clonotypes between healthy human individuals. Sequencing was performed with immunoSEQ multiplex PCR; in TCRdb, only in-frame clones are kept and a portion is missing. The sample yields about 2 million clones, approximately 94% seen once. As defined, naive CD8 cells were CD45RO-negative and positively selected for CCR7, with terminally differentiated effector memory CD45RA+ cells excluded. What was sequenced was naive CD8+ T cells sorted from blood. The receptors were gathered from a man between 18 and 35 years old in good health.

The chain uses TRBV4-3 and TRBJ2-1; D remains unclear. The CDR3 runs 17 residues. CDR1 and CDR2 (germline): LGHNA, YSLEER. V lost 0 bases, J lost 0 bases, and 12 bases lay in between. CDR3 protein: CASSQDEETVSYNEQFF. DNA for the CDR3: TGCGCCAGCAGCCAAGACGAAGAGACTGTCTCCTACAATGAGCAGTTCTTC.

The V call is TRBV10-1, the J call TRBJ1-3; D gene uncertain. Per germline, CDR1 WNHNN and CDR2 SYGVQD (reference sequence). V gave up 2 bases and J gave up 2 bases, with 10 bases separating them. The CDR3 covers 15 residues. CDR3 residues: CASSEEELPGNTIYF. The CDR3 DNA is TGCGCCAGCAGTGAGGAAGAGTTACCTGGAAACACCATATATTTT.

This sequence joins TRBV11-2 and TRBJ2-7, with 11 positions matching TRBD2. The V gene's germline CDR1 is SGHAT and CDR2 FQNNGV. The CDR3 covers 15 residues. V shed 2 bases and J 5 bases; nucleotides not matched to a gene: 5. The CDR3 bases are TGTGCCAGCAGCTTACTAGCGGGGGGAAGTGACGAGCAGTACTTC. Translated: CASSLLAGGSDEQYF.

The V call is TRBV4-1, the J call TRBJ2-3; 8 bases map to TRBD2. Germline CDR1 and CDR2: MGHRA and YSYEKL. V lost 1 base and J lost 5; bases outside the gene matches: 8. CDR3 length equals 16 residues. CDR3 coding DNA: TGCGCCAGCAGCCAAGCTCCCCAGCGGGGGTTAGATACGCAGTATTTT. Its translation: CASSQAPQRGLDTQYF.

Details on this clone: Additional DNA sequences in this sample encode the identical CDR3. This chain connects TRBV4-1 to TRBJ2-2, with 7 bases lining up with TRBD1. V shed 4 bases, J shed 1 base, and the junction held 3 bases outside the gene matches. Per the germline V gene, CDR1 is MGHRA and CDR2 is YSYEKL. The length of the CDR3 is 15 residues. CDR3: CASSPRDRNTGELFF. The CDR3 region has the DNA TGCGCCAGCAGCCCCCGGGACAGGAACACCGGGGAGCTGTTTTTT.

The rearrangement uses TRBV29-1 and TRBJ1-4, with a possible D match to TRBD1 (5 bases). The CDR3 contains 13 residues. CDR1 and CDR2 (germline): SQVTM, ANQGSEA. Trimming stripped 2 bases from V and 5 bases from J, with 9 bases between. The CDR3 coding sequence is TGCAGCGTTGAACTCCGGGACAATGAAAAACTGTTTTTT. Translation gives CSVELRDNEKLFF.